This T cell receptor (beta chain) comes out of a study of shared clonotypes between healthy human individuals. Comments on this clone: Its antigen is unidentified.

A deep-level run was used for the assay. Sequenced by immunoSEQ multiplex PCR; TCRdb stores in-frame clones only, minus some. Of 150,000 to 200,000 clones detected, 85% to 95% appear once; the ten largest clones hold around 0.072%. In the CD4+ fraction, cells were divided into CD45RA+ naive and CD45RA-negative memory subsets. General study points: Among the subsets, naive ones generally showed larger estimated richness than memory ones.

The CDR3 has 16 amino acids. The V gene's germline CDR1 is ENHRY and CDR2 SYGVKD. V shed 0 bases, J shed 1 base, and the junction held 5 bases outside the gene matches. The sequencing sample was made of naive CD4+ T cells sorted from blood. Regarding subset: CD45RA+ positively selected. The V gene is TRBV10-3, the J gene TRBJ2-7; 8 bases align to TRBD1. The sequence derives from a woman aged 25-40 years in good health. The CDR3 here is CAISESPGGGSYEQYF. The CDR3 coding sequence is TGTGCCATCAGTGAGTCCCCAGGGGGCGGATCCTACGAGCAGTACTTC.